This T cell receptor (beta chain) originates from a study of blood T cell repertoires in COVID-19. Looking at the study overall: Samples taken during acute and convalescent COVID-19 were collected in the United States, Italy and Spain. From T cells, B-cell-depleted T cells, or PBMCs came the material, which was cDNA or gDNA.

With 2 bases removed from V and 3 bases from J, the gap between germline ends came to 6 bases. The CDR3 length is 12 residues. CDR1 and CDR2 (germline): SQVTM, ANQGSEA. In the original workflow: The assay estimated nucleated cells by amplifying reference gene primers. The data were produced by immunoSEQ multiplex PCR, yet TCRdb's version contains in-frame clones alone and is incomplete. Clone size and the V and J calls come from that table; the DNA yielded D and trimming. Of approximately 91,000 clones listed, about 80% are singletons. The sequence derives from a human donor in a cohort sampled during active COVID-19. The material sequenced was peripheral blood. The chain joins TRBV29-1 to TRBJ2-3; perhaps TRBD1 as D (5 bases). This CDR3 reads CSVEQGTDTQYF. The CDR3 DNA sequence: TGCAGCGTTGAACAGGGAACAGATACGCAGTATTTT.